This TCR beta chain was found in a study of OX40 agonist ivuxolimab in advanced cancers. Points from the study as a whole: It was not determined which antigens were specifically recognized by the peripheral T cells that had undergone clonal expansion. The CD4+ and CD8+ T cells in the blood had expanded clonally by week 6 at 0.1 to 3.0 mg/kg. Low clonal expansion, among the lowest seen, marked partial responders at 0.1-3.0 mg/kg.

To note about this clone: What it binds is not known.

This table comes from immunoSEQ multiplex PCR, and its TCRdb copy is limited to in-frame clones, with some not included. The table records roughly 120,000 clones, under 95% of them present only once. Germline values: CDR1 MNHNS, CDR2 SASEGT. This CDR3 is built from 15 residues. After removal of 6 bases from V and 5 bases from J, the junction contained 13 bases not matched to a gene. Material: CD4+ or CD8+ T cells sorted from blood, obtained in a trial of the OX40 agonist ivuxolimab. This chain links TRBV6-1 with TRBJ2-7; 7 bases line up with TRBD1. This clonotype originated in an adult with an advanced solid tumor such as melanoma, head and neck, liver or kidney cancer. CDR3 DNA: TGTGCCAGCAGCCATGCCCGACAGGGATCAAACGAGCAGTACTTC. Translated: CASSHARQGSNEQYF.